These T cell receptor beta chains were read from a single sample in a study of blood T cells in healthy people across ages. TCRdb itself ran the 5' RACE reads through MiXCR, one entry per CDR3 protein. The sample lists roughly 1,500,000 distinct CDR3 sequences, 35% to 45% occurring once. The material sequenced was blood. Receptors originate from a woman aged 18 to 35 in good health. Each CDR3 is given with its conserved first and last residue. D genes are given only for firm matches. Expanded clones are given a class, and other clones once, few, many or no size at all.

clone size,V gene,D gene,J gene,CDR3 protein,CDR3 DNA
NA,TRBV28,TRBD1,TRBJ1-2,CASSFSRIAGGVYGYTF,TGTGCCAGCAGTTTCTCCCGCATAGCAGGGGGCGTCTATGGCTACACCTTC
NA,TRBV3-1,TRBD1,TRBJ1-2,CASSQADRGPLGGYTF,TGTGCCAGCAGCCAAGCGGACAGGGGGCCCCTGGGTGGCTACACCTTC
NA,TRBV5-1,TRBD1,TRBJ1-1,CASLPLTGGAGTEAFF,TGCGCCAGCTTACCCCTCACAGGGGGCGCGGGCACTGAAGCTTTCTTT
NA,TRBV27,TRBD2,TRBJ2-7,CASSLKLADYYEQYF,TGTGCCAGCAGTCTTAAGCTAGCGGATTACTACGAGCAGTACTTC
NA,TRBV12-3/TRBV12-4,NA,TRBJ2-7,CASSLRGFPYEQYF,TGTGCCAGCAGTTTAAGAGGATTCCCCTACGAGCAGTACTTC
NA,TRBV28,TRBD1,TRBJ1-2,CASSPDRASYGYTF,TGTGCCAGCAGCCCAGACAGGGCAAGCTATGGCTACACCTTC
few,TRBV7-9,NA,TRBJ2-3,CASSPRVEDTQYF,TGTGCCAGCAGCCCACGGGTTGAGGATACGCAGTATTTT
NA,TRBV7-9,NA,TRBJ1-6,CASSPFGTVKDSPLHF,TGTGCCAGCAGCCCGTTCGGAACAGTTAAGGATTCACCCCTCCACTTT
few,TRBV2,TRBD2,TRBJ2-7,CAIPGTSVDEQYF,TGTGCCATCCCCGGGACTAGCGTGGACGAGCAGTACTTC
NA,TRBV4-1,NA,TRBJ2-3,CASSQDGGLPSTDTQYF,TGCGCCAGCAGCCAAGATGGCGGGTTACCAAGCACAGATACGCAGTATTTT
few,TRBV7-2,TRBD2,TRBJ2-5,CASSPPNGRRETQYF,TGTGCCAGCAGCCCCCCTAACGGGAGGAGAGAGACCCAGTACTTC
NA,TRBV19,NA,TRBJ2-3,CASSITSFSTDTQYF,TGTGCCAGTAGTATAACTAGCTTTAGCACAGATACGCAGTATTTT
NA,TRBV9,NA,TRBJ2-5,CASNRPGEETQYF,TGTGCCAGCAACCGACCGGGAGAAGAGACCCAGTACTTC
few,TRBV27,TRBD1,TRBJ1-1,CASTPGQGYAEAFF,TGTGCCAGCACCCCAGGACAGGGGTACGCTGAAGCTTTCTTT
NA,TRBV10-1,NA,TRBJ1-1,CASSERTPREAFF,TGCGCCAGCAGTGAACGGACCCCTCGTGAAGCTTTCTTT
many,TRBV12-3/TRBV12-4,TRBD1,TRBJ2-7,CASSFAGGNYEQYF,TGTGCCAGCAGTTTCGCAGGGGGAAACTACGAGCAGTACTTC
few,TRBV20-1,NA,TRBJ2-7,CSARDLRASSYEQYF,TGCAGTGCTAGAGATTTGAGGGCAAGCTCCTACGAGCAGTACTTC
NA,TRBV19,NA,TRBJ2-4,CASRTGQNIQYF,TGTGCCAGTAGGACCGGGCAAAACATTCAGTACTTC
few,TRBV12-3/TRBV12-4,NA,TRBJ1-1,CASSLSLDIGRGTEAFF,TGTGCCAGCAGTTTAAGCTTAGACATTGGGAGAGGGACTGAAGCTTTCTTT
NA,TRBV27,NA,TRBJ1-2,CASSRGSGYGYTF,TGTGCCAGCAGTCGGGGCTCGGGCTATGGCTACACCTTC
few,TRBV7-2,NA,TRBJ1-6,CASSLERLYNSPLHF,TGTGCCAGCAGCTTAGAACGACTGTATAATTCACCCCTCCACTTT
few,TRBV12-3/TRBV12-4,NA,TRBJ1-2,CASSNTQIYGYTF,TGTGCCAGCAGTAACACACAGATCTATGGCTACACCTTC
NA,TRBV3-1,NA,TRBJ2-1,CASSQVTVGYNEQFF,TGTGCCAGCAGCCAAGTTACGGTAGGGTACAATGAGCAGTTCTTC
NA,TRBV4-1,TRBD2,TRBJ2-3,CASSQEGAGVAGDTQYF,TGCGCCAGCAGCCAAGAAGGGGCGGGGGTAGCGGGAGATACGCAGTATTTT
NA,TRBV20-1,NA,TRBJ2-7,CSASAGTDEQYF,TGCAGTGCTAGTGCCGGGACTGACGAGCAGTACTTC
NA,TRBV28,NA,TRBJ2-1,CASSFVVGGTYNEQFF,TGTGCCAGCAGTTTTGTGGTAGGGGGGACCTACAATGAGCAGTTCTTC
NA,TRBV6-4,TRBD2,TRBJ2-3,CASSDARESDTQYF,TGTGCCAGCAGTGACGCGCGGGAGTCTGATACGCAGTATTTT
NA,TRBV2,TRBD1,TRBJ2-7,CASSIGQGSEQYF,TGTGCCAGCAGCATCGGACAGGGGAGCGAGCAGTACTTC
many,TRBV5-1,NA,TRBJ1-1,CASSLGGVGTEAFF,TGTGCCAGCAGTTTAGGGGGTGTGGGCACTGAAGCTTTCTTT
once,TRBV11-3,NA,TRBJ2-7,CASSFLTSTEQYF,TGTGCCAGCAGCTTCCTTACTAGCACCGAGCAGTACTTC
few,TRBV5-5,NA,TRBJ1-2,CASSITDGSHYGYTF,TGTGCCAGCAGCATAACGGACGGGAGTCACTATGGCTACACCTTC
NA,TRBV4-3,NA,TRBJ2-5,CASSQGALQVETQYF,TGCGCCAGCAGCCAAGGCGCTCTACAAGTAGAGACCCAGTACTTC
NA,TRBV6-1,NA,TRBJ1-1,CASSVGVRTEAFF,TGTGCCAGCAGTGTTGGGGTTCGGACTGAAGCTTTCTTT
NA,TRBV5-1,NA,TRBJ2-7,CASSLVGPYNEQYF,TGCGCCAGCAGCTTGGTAGGCCCGTACAATGAGCAGTACTTC
NA,TRBV11-2,NA,TRBJ2-1,CASSVPLRSYNEQFF,TGTGCCAGCAGCGTGCCTCTAAGGTCCTACAATGAGCAGTTCTTC
NA,TRBV20-1,NA,TRBJ2-3,CSAFSLAWGDTQYF,TGCAGTGCTTTCTCCCTAGCTTGGGGAGATACGCAGTATTTT
NA,TRBV20-1,TRBD1,TRBJ2-7,CSDTRDPRGNEQYF,TGCAGTGATACCCGAGATCCCAGGGGGAATGAGCAGTACTTC
few,TRBV20-1,NA,TRBJ1-2,CSAEIQPGLYGYTF,TGCAGTGCGGAGATTCAACCCGGTTTATATGGCTACACCTTC
NA,TRBV28,NA,TRBJ2-1,CASSFPRTPPEQFF,TGTGCCAGCAGTTTCCCCCGGACACCGCCTGAGCAGTTCTTC
NA,TRBV20-1,TRBD2,TRBJ2-7,CSALGGGANNEQYF,TGCAGTGCCCTTGGGGGAGGGGCCAACAATGAGCAGTACTTC
NA,TRBV6-1,NA,TRBJ1-2,CASSEDPRVGPYGYTF,TGTGCCAGCAGTGAAGATCCCAGGGTGGGCCCCTATGGCTACACCTTC
NA,TRBV29-1,NA,TRBJ2-3,CSVGTILTDTQYF,TGCAGCGTCGGGACCATCTTGACAGATACGCAGTATTTT
NA,TRBV27,NA,TRBJ1-2,CASSLLGRDNVGYTF,TGTGCCAGCAGTTTATTAGGCAGGGACAACGTTGGCTACACCTTC
once,TRBV7-2,TRBD2,TRBJ2-3,CASNFGLATFTDTQYF,TGTGCCAGCAACTTCGGACTAGCGACTTTCACAGATACGCAGTATTTT
NA,TRBV7-9,TRBD2,TRBJ2-1,CASSLATSGGEQFF,TGTGCCAGCAGCTTAGCTACTAGCGGGGGTGAGCAGTTCTTC
NA,TRBV10-3,TRBD1,TRBJ2-7,CATAGQGIHEQYF,TGTGCCACGGCGGGACAGGGTATCCACGAGCAGTACTTC
NA,TRBV27,NA,TRBJ2-6,CASSLRSGHVSGANVLTF,TGTGCCAGCAGTCTGAGATCGGGACACGTCTCTGGGGCCAACGTCCTGACTTTC
NA,TRBV28,TRBD1,TRBJ1-4,CASSLARQGDEKLFF,TGTGCCAGCAGTTTGGCCCGACAGGGGGACGAAAAACTGTTTTTT
NA,TRBV30,NA,TRBJ2-1,CAWSPGLYNEQFF,TGTGCCTGGAGTCCGGGTTTGTACAATGAGCAGTTCTTC
NA,TRBV9,NA,TRBJ2-5,CASSVAGGVVEETQYF,TGTGCCAGCAGTGTGGCTGGAGGGGTAGTAGAAGAGACCCAGTACTTC
many,TRBV12-3/TRBV12-4,NA,TRBJ2-1,CASSLTFGQFF,TGTGCCAGCAGTTTAACATTCGGGCAGTTCTTC
NA,TRBV29-1,NA,TRBJ1-2,CSVGDISNYGYTF,TGCAGCGTTGGGGACATAAGTAACTATGGCTACACCTTC
few,TRBV4-1,TRBD2,TRBJ2-1,CASSQDSRLAGGNNEQFF,TGCGCCAGCAGCCAAGATAGTAGGCTAGCGGGAGGAAACAATGAGCAGTTCTTC
few,TRBV29-1,NA,TRBJ1-1,CSVVRDMNTEAFF,TGCAGCGTTGTGAGGGACATGAACACTGAAGCTTTCTTT
NA,TRBV20-1,TRBD2,TRBJ2-1,CSTTRLAGENEQFF,TGCAGTACCACCCGACTAGCGGGAGAGAATGAGCAGTTCTTC
NA,TRBV7-9,TRBD1,TRBJ1-5,CASSPGTGTYQPQHF,TGTGCCAGCAGCCCCGGGACAGGGACATATCAGCCCCAGCATTTT
NA,TRBV14,TRBD1,TRBJ1-4,CASSPGTGQSEKLFF,TGTGCCAGCAGCCCTGGGACAGGTCAAAGTGAAAAACTGTTTTTT